Described below is a single T cell receptor beta chain sequence and its context. Its antigen is unknown. The data derive from a study of cytomegalovirus exposure and HLA in healthy donors. About the study: A prior analysis found 90 million to 120 million unique TCR beta sequences from approximately 200 million T cells. Notes on the study in general: Reportedly, TCR beta sequences accurately predicted HLA-A and HLA-B alleles in most subjects. Among TCR beta chains of equal frequency, HLA-associated ones were more clonally expanded in a later analysis.

This PCR relied on a set of 60 Vbeta primers and 13 Jbeta primers. Sequencing was performed with immunoSEQ multiplex PCR; in TCRdb, only in-frame clones are kept and a portion is missing. Here the sample spans around 120,000 clones, 70% to 80% being singletons. The source is a woman between 35 and 50 years old in good health and CMV-seropositive. Material: PBMCs.

The CDR3 protein is CASSLGLSGAEAFF. DNA of the CDR3: TGTGCCAGCAGCTTAGGACTCAGCGGGGCTGAAGCTTTCTTT. The chain couples TRBV7-9 to TRBJ1-1; D is unresolved. V was cut by 1 base and J by 6 bases, with 12 bases left in between. CDR1 and CDR2 from the germline V gene are SEHNR and FQNEAQ (reference sequence). The CDR3 runs to 14 residues.